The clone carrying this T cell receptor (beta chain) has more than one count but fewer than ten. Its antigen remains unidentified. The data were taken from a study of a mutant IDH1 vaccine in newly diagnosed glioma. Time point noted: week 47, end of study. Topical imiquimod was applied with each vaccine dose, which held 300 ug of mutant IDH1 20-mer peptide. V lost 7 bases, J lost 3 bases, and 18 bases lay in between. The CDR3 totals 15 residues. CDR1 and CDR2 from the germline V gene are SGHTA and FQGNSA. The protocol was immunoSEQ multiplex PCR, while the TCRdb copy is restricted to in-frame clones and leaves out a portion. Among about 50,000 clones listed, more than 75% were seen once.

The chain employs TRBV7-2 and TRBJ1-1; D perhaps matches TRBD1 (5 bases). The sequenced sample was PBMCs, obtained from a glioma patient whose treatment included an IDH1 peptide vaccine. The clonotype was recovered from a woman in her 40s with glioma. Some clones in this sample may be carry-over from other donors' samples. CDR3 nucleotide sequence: TGTGCCAGCACCAATTCGCGGGGGGGGGACACTGAAGCTTTCTTT. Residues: CASTNSRGGDTEAFF.